This T cell receptor beta chain was documented in a study of control samples from healthy donors and cancer patients. Sequencing was performed with immunoSEQ multiplex PCR; in TCRdb, only in-frame clones are kept and a portion is missing. The sample shows some 45,000 clones, approximately 90% of them seen only once. V was trimmed by 5 bases and J by 0 bases, leaving 12 bases between them. CDR1 and CDR2 (germline): KGHDR, SFDVKD. The CDR3 is made up of 15 amino acids. J is TRBJ1-1 and V is TRBV24-1, with D possibly TRBD1 on 5 matching bases. The origin of this receptor is a middle-aged woman with head and neck cancer. Sequenced sample: PBMCs. CDR3 bases: TGTGCCACCAGTGTCGGGACCGCCCTGAACACTGAAGCTTTCTTT. Protein: CATSVGTALNTEAFF.